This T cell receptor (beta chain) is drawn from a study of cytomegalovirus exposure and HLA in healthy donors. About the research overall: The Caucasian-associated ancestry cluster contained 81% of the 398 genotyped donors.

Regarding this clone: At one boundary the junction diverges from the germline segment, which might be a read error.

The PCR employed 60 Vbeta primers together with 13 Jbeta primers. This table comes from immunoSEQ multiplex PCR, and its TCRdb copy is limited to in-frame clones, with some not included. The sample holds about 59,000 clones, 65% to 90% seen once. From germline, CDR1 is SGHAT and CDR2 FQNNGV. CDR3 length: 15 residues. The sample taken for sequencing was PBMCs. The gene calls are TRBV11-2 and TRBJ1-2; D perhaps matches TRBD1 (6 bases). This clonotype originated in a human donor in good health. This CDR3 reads CAGSLSTRGGYGYTF. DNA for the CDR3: TGTGCCGGCAGCTTATCAACGAGGGGGGGTTATGGCTACACCTTC.